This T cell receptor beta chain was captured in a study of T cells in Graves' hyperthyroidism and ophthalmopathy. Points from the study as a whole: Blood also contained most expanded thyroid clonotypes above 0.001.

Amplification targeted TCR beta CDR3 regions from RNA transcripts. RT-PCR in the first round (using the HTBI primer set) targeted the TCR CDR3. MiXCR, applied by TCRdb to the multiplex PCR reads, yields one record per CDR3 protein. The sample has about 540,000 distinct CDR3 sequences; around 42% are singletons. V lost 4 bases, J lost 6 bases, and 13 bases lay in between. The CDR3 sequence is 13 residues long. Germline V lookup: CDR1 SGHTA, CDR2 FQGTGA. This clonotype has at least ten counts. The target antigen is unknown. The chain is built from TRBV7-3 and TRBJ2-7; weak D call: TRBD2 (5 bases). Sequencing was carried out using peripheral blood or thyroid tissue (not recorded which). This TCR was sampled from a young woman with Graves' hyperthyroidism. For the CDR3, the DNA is TGTGCCAGCAGCTCCAGCCCTGAGGGCGAGCAGTACTTC. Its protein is CASSSSPEGEQYF.